Listed here are 22 T cell receptor beta chains from one sample, sequenced in a study of blood T cell repertoires in COVID-19. This table comes from immunoSEQ multiplex PCR, and its TCRdb copy is limited to in-frame clones, with some not included. Found here are about 410,000 clones, 90% of them singletons; the top ten hold 0.6% to 0.7%. Sequences were obtained from PBMCs or T cells enriched from blood (not recorded which). The receptors shown here come from a man between 18 and 35 years old who had recovered from COVID-19.

The chain recombines TRBV10-2 with TRBJ1-2, with D tentatively TRBD1 (6 bases). The CDR3 is 14 amino acids. V gave up 10 bases and J gave up 1 base, with 16 bases separating them. CDR1 and CDR2 (germline): WSHSY, SAAADI. CDR3 DNA: TGCGCCACCGCCCCCGCAGGGGATAACTATGGCTACACCTTC. Amino acid sequence: CATAPAGDNYGYTF.

V is TRBV3-1 (or the pseudogene TRBV3-2) and J is TRBJ1-1, with 7 bases matching TRBD1. Unmatched junction bases numbered 6, after V lost 2 bases and J lost 3 bases. The CDR3 is 15 amino acids. CDR1 is LGHDT and CDR2 is YNNKEL in the germline V gene (reference sequence). Here the CDR3 reads CASSQQGGRDTEAFF. In DNA form, the CDR3 reads TGTGCCAGCAGCCAACAAGGGGGCAGGGACACTGAAGCTTTCTTT.

This sequence joins TRBV4-1 and TRBJ1-5; D remains ambiguous. The V and J ends lost 4 bases and 6 bases respectively, with 13 bases between them. The CDR3 spans 14 residues. Germline V gene lookup returns CDR1 MGHRA and CDR2 YSYEKL. The CDR3 loop is CASSRQWAFQPQHF. The CDR3 coding sequence is TGCGCCAGCAGCCGACAATGGGCTTTTCAGCCCCAGCATTTT.

This clone was counted a few times. The chain carries TRBV27 and TRBJ1-2, with 8 bases aligning to TRBD1. From germline, CDR1 is MNHEY and CDR2 SMNVEV (reference sequence). The CDR3 is 15 amino acids. Trimming cost V 2 bases and J 6 bases; bases outside gene matches: 8. In DNA, the CDR3 is TGTGCCAGCAGTTTAACGGCCTCAGGGGGCGATGGCTACACCTTC. Amino acids: CASSLTASGGDGYTF.

The V gene is TRBV20-1, the J gene TRBJ2-5; D is undetermined. The CDR3 contains 10 residues. Germline CDR1 DFQATT, CDR2 SNEGSKA (reference sequence). V was shortened by 3 bases and J by 5 bases, with 4 bases between the two germline ends. The CDR3 nucleotides are TGCAGTGCTAGTGCGGAGACCCAGTACTTC. Residues: CSASAETQYF.

This sequence joins TRBV10-3 and TRBJ2-3; a weak D match, TRBD2 (5 bases). Trimming stripped 4 bases from V and 5 bases from J, with 10 bases between. The CDR3 has 13 amino acids. Germline V CDR1 and CDR2: ENHRY, SYGVKD. The CDR3 coding sequence is TGTGCCATCAGTGTTGGGGAGATAGATACGCAGTATTTT. It is translated as CAISVGEIDTQYF.

This clone was seen just once. The V call is TRBV7-3, the J call TRBJ2-2, with 9 bases fitting TRBD1. V lost 5 bases and J lost 2; bases outside the gene matches: 3. CDR3 length equals 15 residues. Germline V gene lookup returns CDR1 SGHTA and CDR2 FQGTGA. CDR3 amino acids: CASSRDRENTGELFF. DNA of the CDR3: TGTGCCAGCAGCCGGGACAGGGAAAACACCGGGGAGCTGTTTTTT.

CDR3 DNA: TGTGCCAGTAGTATCAGGGCTGGCACCTTC. Translated, it gives CASSIRAGTF. This sequence joins TRBV19 and TRBJ1-2; tentatively, D is TRBD1 (5 bases). Trimming took 3 bases from V and 13 from J, leaving 9 bases between them. The CDR3 totals 10 residues. Per the germline V gene, CDR1 is LNHDA and CDR2 is SQIVND (reference sequence). The entire variable domain, with the rest obtained from reference TRBV19 and TRBJ1-2, is as follows: DGGITQSPKYLFRKEGQNVTLSCEQNLNHDAMYWYRQDPGQGLRLIYYSQIVNDFQKGDIAEGYSVSREKKESFPLTVTSAQKNPTAFYLCASSIRAGTFGSGTRLTVV.

This clone was recorded only once. This sequence joins TRBV10-3 and TRBJ1-4, with unresolved D. The CDR3 has 14 residues. The germline V gene has CDR1 ENHRY and CDR2 SYGVKD. V lost 6 bases and J 0 bases, leaving 8 bases between the germline ends. CDR3 loop: CAISPEATNEKLFF. Written as DNA, the CDR3 is TGTGCCATCAGCCCAGAAGCAACTAATGAAAAACTGTTTTTT.

V usage is TRBV3-1 (or the pseudogene TRBV3-2) and J usage is TRBJ1-2, with D unresolved. This CDR3 has 13 amino acids. V lost 1 base and J lost 6, with 9 bases in between. Germline values: CDR1 LGHDT, CDR2 YNNKEL (reference sequence). In DNA, the CDR3 is TGTGCCAGCAGCCAAGGTCAGGAAAATGGCTACACCTTC. It encodes CASSQGQENGYTF.

This clone came up many times. This chain connects TRBV2 to TRBJ1-6, with a possible D match to TRBD1 (5 bases). The CDR3 runs to 12 residues. Germline CDR1 is SNHLY and CDR2 is FYNNEI. Trimming cost V 1 base and J 11 bases, with 6 bases left between them. This chain's CDR3 is CASSEEGTPLHF. The CDR3 DNA reads TGTGCCAGCAGTGAAGAGGGGACACCCCTCCACTTT.

The chain joins TRBV19 to TRBJ1-3; no clear D. The CDR3 sequence is 13 residues long. Germline CDR1 reads LNHDA; CDR2 reads SQIVND (reference sequence). V gave up 3 bases and J gave up 4 bases, with 7 bases separating them. This CDR3 is CASSIVPGNTIYF. The CDR3 DNA follows: TGTGCCAGTAGTATCGTCCCGGGAAACACCATATATTTT.

This sequence joins TRBV28 and TRBJ1-5; tentative D call: TRBD1 (6 bases). The V end lost 5 bases, the J end lost 6 bases, and 14 bases lay between the germline ends. Germline V gene sequence: CDR1 MDHEN, CDR2 SYDVKM. The length of the CDR3 is 14 residues. The CDR3 is CASSLPGGAQPQHF. CDR3 sequence (DNA): TGTGCCAGCAGTCTCCCGGGGGGGGCTCAGCCCCAGCATTTT.

This clone was recorded many times. The CDR3: CAISELTPPNYGYTF. In DNA form, the CDR3 reads TGTGCCATCAGTGAATTGACACCGCCTAACTATGGCTACACCTTC. This chain connects TRBV10-3 to TRBJ1-2; the D is unclear. The CDR3 loop spans 15 amino acids. CDR1 is ENHRY, CDR2 SYGVKD, per germline. V dropped 3 bases and J dropped 0 bases, with 11 bases sitting between them.

The chain carries TRBV27 and TRBJ1-5; D may be TRBD1 (5 bases). Trimming took off 5 bases at V and 4 bases at J, with 15 bases between the two ends. Germline-derived CDR1 and CDR2 are MNHEY and SMNVEV (reference sequence). The length of the CDR3 is 15 residues. The CDR3 DNA reads TGTGCCAGCAGTCCACTCACCTCAGGGAATCAGCCCCAGCATTTT. It codes for CASSPLTSGNQPQHF.

The genes are TRBV9 and TRBJ2-5; 11 bases match TRBD2. CDR3 length: 16 residues. Losses at the gene ends were 0 bases for V and 5 bases for J; bases not matched to a gene: 6. CDR1 is SGDLS, CDR2 YYNGEE, per germline. In DNA, the CDR3 is TGTGCCAGCAGCGTAGGGTCTAGCGGGGGGCCGGAGACCCAGTACTTC. It encodes CASSVGSSGGPETQYF.

This clone was counted a few times. J is TRBJ1-5 and V is TRBV2; the D gene is possibly TRBD1 (6 bases). The V and J ends lost 7 bases and 2 bases respectively, with 21 bases between them. CDR1 and CDR2 (germline): SNHLY, FYNNEI. This CDR3 spans 17 amino acids. The CDR3 sequence is CASTPGGGAGGNQPQHF. In DNA, the CDR3 is TGTGCCAGCACTCCCGGGGGGGGCGCTGGGGGCAATCAGCCCCAGCATTTT. The complete variable domain, with remaining parts taken from reference TRBV2 and TRBJ1-5, reads EPEVTQTPSHQVTQMGQEVILRCVPISNHLYFYWYRQILGQKVEFLVSFYNNEISEKSEIFDDQFSVERPDGSNFTLKIRSTKLEDSAMYFCASTPGGGAGGNQPQHFGDGTRLSIL.

This clone was recorded only once. The rearrangement links TRBV27 to TRBJ2-3; TRBD1 aligns across 8 bases. Germline loops: CDR1 MNHEY, CDR2 SMNVEV (reference sequence). V trimming: 9 bases; J trimming: 4 bases; junction bases outside the gene matches: 3. This CDR3 has 12 residues. This CDR3 is CARGQGPDTQYF. The CDR3 region has the DNA TGTGCCAGAGGACAGGGTCCAGATACGCAGTATTTT.

This chain joins TRBV4-1 and TRBJ2-3, with D possibly being TRBD2 (5 bases). V was pared by 0 bases and J by 7 bases, with 17 bases between. The V gene's germline CDR1 is MGHRA and CDR2 YSYEKL. The CDR3 sequence is 16 residues long. CDR3 sequence (DNA): TGCGCCAGCAGCCAAGATCAACCGGGGAGTGGTAATACGCAGTATTTT. Its protein is CASSQDQPGSGNTQYF.

In this sample, this clone turned up once. The chain uses TRBV27 and TRBJ2-2; no firm D call. Trimming stripped 2 bases from V and 6 bases from J, with 7 bases between. CDR1 and CDR2 from the germline V gene are MNHEY and SMNVEV (reference sequence). The CDR3 extends over 13 amino acids. CDR3 in amino acids: CASSLIQAGELFF. In nucleotides, the CDR3 is TGTGCCAGCAGTTTAATTCAGGCCGGGGAGCTGTTTTTT.

The chain uses TRBV28 and TRBJ1-6, with D maybe TRBD1 (6 bases). The V end was cut by 4 bases, the J end by 11 bases, with 12 bases between. The germline gives CDR1 MDHEN, CDR2 SYDVKM. The CDR3 extends over 13 amino acids. The CDR3 is CASSSGQRPPLHF. CDR3 DNA: TGTGCCAGCAGTTCGGGACAACGACCACCCCTCCACTTT.

This chain's CDR3 is CASSYQGLAGANTGELFF. As DNA, the CDR3 is TGCGCCAGCAGCTACCAGGGACTAGCGGGTGCGAACACCGGGGAGCTGTTTTTT. J is TRBJ2-2 and V is TRBV5-1, with 12 bases lining up with TRBD2. The germline CDR1 and CDR2 sequences are SGHRS and YFSETQ. After removal of 3 bases from V and 0 bases from J, the junction contained 6 bases not matched to a gene. CDR3 size: 18 residues.